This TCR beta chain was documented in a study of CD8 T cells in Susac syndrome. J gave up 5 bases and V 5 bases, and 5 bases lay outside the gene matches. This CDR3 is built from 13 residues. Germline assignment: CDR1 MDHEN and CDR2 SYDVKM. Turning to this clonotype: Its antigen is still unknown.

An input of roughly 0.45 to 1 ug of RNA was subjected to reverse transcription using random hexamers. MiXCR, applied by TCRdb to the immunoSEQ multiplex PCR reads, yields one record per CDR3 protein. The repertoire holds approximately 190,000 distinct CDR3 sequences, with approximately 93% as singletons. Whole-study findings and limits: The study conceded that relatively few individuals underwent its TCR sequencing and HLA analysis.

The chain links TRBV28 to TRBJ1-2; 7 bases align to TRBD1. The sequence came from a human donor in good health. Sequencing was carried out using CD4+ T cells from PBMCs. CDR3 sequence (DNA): TGTGCCAGCAGTCCACAGGGGAGGTATGGCTACACCTTC. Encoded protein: CASSPQGRYGYTF.